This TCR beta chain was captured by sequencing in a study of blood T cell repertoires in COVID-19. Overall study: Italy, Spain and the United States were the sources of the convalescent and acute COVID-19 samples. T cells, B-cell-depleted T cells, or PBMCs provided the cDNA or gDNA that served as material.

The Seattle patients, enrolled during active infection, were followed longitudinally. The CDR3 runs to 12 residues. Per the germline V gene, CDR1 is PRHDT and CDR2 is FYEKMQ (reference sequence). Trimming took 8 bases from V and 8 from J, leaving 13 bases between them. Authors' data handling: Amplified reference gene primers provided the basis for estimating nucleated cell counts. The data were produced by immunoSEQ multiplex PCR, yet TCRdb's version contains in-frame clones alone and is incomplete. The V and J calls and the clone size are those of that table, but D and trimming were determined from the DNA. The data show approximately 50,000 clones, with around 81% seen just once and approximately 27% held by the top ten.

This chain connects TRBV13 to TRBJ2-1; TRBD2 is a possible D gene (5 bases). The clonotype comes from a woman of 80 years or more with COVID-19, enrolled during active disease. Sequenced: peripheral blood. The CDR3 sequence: CASSSRYDEQFF. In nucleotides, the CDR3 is TGTGCCAGCTCTAGCCGGTACGATGAGCAGTTCTTC.